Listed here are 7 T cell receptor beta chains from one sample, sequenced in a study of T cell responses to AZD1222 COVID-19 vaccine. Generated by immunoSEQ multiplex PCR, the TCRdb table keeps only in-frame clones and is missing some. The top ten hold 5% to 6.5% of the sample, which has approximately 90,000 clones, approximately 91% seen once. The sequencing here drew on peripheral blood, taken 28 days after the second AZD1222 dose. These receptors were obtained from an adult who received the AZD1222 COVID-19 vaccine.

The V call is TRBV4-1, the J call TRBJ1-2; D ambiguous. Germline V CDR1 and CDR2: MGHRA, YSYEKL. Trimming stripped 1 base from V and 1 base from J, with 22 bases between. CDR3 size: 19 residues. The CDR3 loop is CASSQALKKTGIFNYGYTF. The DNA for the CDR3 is TGCGCCAGCAGCCAAGCTTTAAAAAAGACGGGAATATTTAACTATGGCTACACCTTC.

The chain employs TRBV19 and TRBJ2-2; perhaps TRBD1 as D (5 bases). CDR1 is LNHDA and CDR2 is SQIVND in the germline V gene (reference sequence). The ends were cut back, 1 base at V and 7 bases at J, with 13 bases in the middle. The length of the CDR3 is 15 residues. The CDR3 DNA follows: TGTGCCAGTAGTATAGGGGGCCAGCGCCACGGGGAGCTGTTTTTT. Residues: CASSIGGQRHGELFF.

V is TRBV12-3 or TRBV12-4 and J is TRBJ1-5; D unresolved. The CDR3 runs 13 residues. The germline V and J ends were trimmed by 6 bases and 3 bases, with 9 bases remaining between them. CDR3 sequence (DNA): TGTGCCAGCAGCGGCATCCCCAATCAGCCCCAGCATTTT. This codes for CASSGIPNQPQHF.

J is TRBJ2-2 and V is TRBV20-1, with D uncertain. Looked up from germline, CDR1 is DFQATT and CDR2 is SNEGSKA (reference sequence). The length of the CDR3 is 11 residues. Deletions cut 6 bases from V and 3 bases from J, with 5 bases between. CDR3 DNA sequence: TGCAGTGCCGCATACACCGGGGAGCTGTTTTTT. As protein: CSAAYTGELFF.

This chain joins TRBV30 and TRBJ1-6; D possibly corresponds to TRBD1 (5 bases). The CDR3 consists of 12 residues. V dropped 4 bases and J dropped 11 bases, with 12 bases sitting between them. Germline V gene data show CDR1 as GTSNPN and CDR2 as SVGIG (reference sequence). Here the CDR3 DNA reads TGTGCCTGGAACGCAGGGAACCCACCCCTCCACTTT. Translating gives CAWNAGNPPLHF.

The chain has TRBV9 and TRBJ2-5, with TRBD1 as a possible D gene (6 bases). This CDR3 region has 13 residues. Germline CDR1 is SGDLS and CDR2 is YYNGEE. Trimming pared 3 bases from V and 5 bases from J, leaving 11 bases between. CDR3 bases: TGTGCCAGCAGCGGCACAGGGCGGGAGACCCAGTACTTC. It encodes CASSGTGRETQYF.

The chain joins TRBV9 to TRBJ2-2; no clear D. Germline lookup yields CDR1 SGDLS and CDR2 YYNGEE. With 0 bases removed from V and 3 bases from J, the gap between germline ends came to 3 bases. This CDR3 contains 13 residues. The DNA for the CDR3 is TGTGCCAGCAGCGTAGGGGACACCGGGGAGCTGTTTTTT. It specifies CASSVGDTGELFF.